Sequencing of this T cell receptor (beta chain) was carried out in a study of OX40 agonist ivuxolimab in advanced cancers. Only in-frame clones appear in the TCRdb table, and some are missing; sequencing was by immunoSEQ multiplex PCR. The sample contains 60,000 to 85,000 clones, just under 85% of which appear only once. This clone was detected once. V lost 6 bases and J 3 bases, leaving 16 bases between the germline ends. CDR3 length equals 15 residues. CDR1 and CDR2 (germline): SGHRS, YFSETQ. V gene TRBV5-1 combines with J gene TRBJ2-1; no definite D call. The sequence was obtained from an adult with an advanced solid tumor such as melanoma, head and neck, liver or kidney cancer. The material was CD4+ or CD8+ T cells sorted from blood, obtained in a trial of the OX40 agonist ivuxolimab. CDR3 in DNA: TGCGCCAGCACCATCTCCCCCGATGGCTACAATGAGCAGTTCTTC. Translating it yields CASTISPDGYNEQFF. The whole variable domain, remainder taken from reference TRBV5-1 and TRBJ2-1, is KAGVTQTPRYLIKTRGQQVTLSCSPISGHRSVSWYQQTPGQGLQFLFEYFSETQRNKGNFPGRFSGRQFSNSRSEMNVSTLELGDSALYLCASTISPDGYNEQFFGPGTRLTVL.